Included here is one T cell receptor beta chain sequence, with context. Its antigen is as yet unknown. These data come from a study of T cells after yellow fever vaccination. Study-wide results and caveats: Reappearance after the booster was observed for most primary-vaccination clones (about 96% CD4, over 70% CD8).

Using its own MiXCR run on the 5' RACE reads, TCRdb lists one record per CDR3 protein. The sample yields 300,000 to 400,000 distinct CDR3 sequences, approximately 13% seen once. The TCR sequence derives from a man aged 18 to 29 who received the YFV17D yellow fever vaccine. The material sequenced was CD4+ T cells sorted from PBMCs, taken 15 days after the yellow fever booster vaccination.

This chain's CDR3 is CASSVKGNEKLFF. CDR3 in DNA: TGCGCCAGCAGCGTGAAGGGAAATGAAAAACTGTTTTTT. V gene TRBV5-1 combines with J gene TRBJ1-4; D not resolved. The V and J ends lost 4 bases and 5 bases respectively, with 9 bases between them. This CDR3 has 13 amino acids. Germline lookup yields CDR1 SGHRS and CDR2 YFSETQ.